This T cell receptor beta chain was sequenced during a study of cytomegalovirus exposure and HLA in healthy donors. Study-wide results and caveats: One later analysis, an examination of the 100 to 150 validation repertoires, found that first-cohort TCR clusters tended to co-occur in them. Altogether, about 160 TCR beta chains were recorded as cytomegalovirus-associated. It was reported that the classifier diagnosed cytomegalovirus status with high specificity and sensitivity in both the original and validation cohorts.

This clone was seen at least ten times. The antigen is not known. Here immunoSEQ multiplex PCR was the method, and the copy in TCRdb shows in-frame clones only, minus some. This table holds about 160,000 clones, about nine tenths found once. Germline loops: CDR1 MNHEY, CDR2 SVGAGI. Trimming left V 5 bases short and J 3 bases short, with 16 bases between. The CDR3 is 15 residues long. The chain carries TRBV6-5 and TRBJ1-2; weak D call: TRBD1 (6 bases). Sequencing was carried out using PBMCs. This clonotype was obtained from a woman under 30 in good health and CMV-seropositive. In DNA, the CDR3 is TGTGCCAGCAGTGCCTACAAGGACAGACACTATGGCTACACCTTC. It codes for CASSAYKDRHYGYTF.